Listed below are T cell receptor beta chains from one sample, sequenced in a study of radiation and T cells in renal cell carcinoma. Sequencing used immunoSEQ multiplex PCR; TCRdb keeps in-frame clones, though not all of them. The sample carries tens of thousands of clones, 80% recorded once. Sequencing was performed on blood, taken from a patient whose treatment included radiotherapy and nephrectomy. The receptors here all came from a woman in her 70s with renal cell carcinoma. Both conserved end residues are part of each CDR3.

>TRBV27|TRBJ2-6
CASRATGANVLTF
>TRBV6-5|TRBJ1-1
CASSYSGKADTEAFF
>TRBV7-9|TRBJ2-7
CASSLGTPTYEQYF
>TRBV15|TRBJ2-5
CATRGGGAGETQYF
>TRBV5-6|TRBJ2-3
CASSFLSAGVDTQYF
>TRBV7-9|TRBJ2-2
CASSLVAAQSGELFF
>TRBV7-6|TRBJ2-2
CASIPGQGPTGELFF
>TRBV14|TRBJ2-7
CASSQAHGTYSYEQYF
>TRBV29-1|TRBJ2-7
CSVARQQGTYEQYF
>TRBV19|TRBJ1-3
CASRVTGSSGNTIYF